A selection of T cell receptor beta chains follows, all from one sample in a study of blood T cell repertoires in COVID-19. Measured with immunoSEQ multiplex PCR; TCRdb has only the in-frame clones, and not every one. The table shows about 14,000 clones, with approximately 86% occurring only once. The sequencing sample was made of peripheral blood. The receptors originated from a man aged 80 or over with acute or convalescent COVID-19. Both conserved end residues are part of each CDR3. The D gene is left open where the match is weak. Clone size is stated in some rows and not others, as once, few, many or a class when expanded.

NA	TRBV28	NA	TRBJ1-5	TGTGCCAGCAGTAACCAGGATCAGCCCCAGCATTTT	CASSNQDQPQHF
few	TRBV10-1	NA	TRBJ2-2	TGCGCCAGCAGTGTAGCTGCGAACACCGGGGAGCTGTTTTTT	CASSVAANTGELFF
NA	TRBV7-8	NA	TRBJ1-1	TGTGCCAGCAGCTTCAGGGGCATGAACACTGAAGCTTTCTTT	CASSFRGMNTEAFF
NA	TRBV7-6	NA	TRBJ1-5	TGTGCCAGCAGCTTAGGGGGGGGTTCTCAGCCCCAGCATTTT	CASSLGGGSQPQHF
NA	TRBV5-4	TRBD1	TRBJ1-4	TGTGCCAGCAGTCCCGGACAGGGGGCCGGTAATGAAAAACTGTTTTTT	CASSPGQGAGNEKLFF
NA	TRBV5-1	NA	TRBJ1-1	TGCGCCAGCAGCTTGGCCGAGGTTTTGTACACTGAAGCTTTCTTT	CASSLAEVLYTEAFF
NA	TRBV27	NA	TRBJ1-2	TGTGCCAGCAGTTCCCCATTGCAGGGTCAAGGCTACACCTTC	CASSSPLQGQGYTF
NA	TRBV14	NA	TRBJ2-3	TGTGCCAGCAGCCAAGCCGGACTATATAACACAGATACGCAGTATTTT	CASSQAGLYNTDTQYF
once	TRBV5-3	NA	TRBJ2-5	TGTGCCAGAAGCGCGCCCCCCGGGGAAAGAATCAAAGAGACCCAGTACTTC	CARSAPPGERIKETQYF
NA	TRBV12-3/TRBV12-4	NA	TRBJ2-1	TGTGCCAGCAGTTTTGGAAGCGAAAATGAGCAGTTCTTC	CASSFGSENEQFF
NA	TRBV12-2	NA	TRBJ2-1	TGTGCAAGTCGCGCCCTTACTAGCGGAGAATACAATGAGCAGTTCTTC	CASRALTSGEYNEQFF
NA	TRBV5-6	NA	TRBJ2-3	TGTGCCAGCAGCTTGAGGAGGACGCAGTATTTT	CASSLRRTQYF
once	TRBV30	TRBD1	TRBJ1-1	TGTGCCTGGAGACCACCTTGGACAGAGGGGGCCGAAGCTTTCTTT	CAWRPPWTEGAEAFF
once	TRBV10-1	TRBD1	TRBJ2-5	TGCGCCAGCAGCAAAAACATCAACAGGGGAGAGACCCAGTACTTC	CASSKNINRGETQYF
NA	TRBV28	TRBD2	TRBJ2-2	TGTGCCAGCAGTGAAGACCGGGACAGGATGGGACTAGCGTTGACCGGGGAGCTGTTTTTT	CASSEDRDRMGLALTGELFF
once	TRBV11-2	NA	TRBJ2-7	TGTGCCAGCAGCTTAGGGCCTTACAGTTTCAGCTCCTACGAGCAGTACTTC	CASSLGPYSFSSYEQYF
NA	TRBV18	NA	TRBJ1-3	TGTGCCAGCTCACCATTCGGTCCGCCTGGAAACACCATATATTTT	CASSPFGPPGNTIYF
NA	TRBV30	NA	TRBJ1-2	TGTGCCTGGCTTCACCCGCGGGTTTCGAGGTACACCTTC	CAWLHPRVSRYTF
once	TRBV7-8	NA	TRBJ2-3	TGTGCCAGCAGCTCCGGACTACTCCGCACAGATACGCAGTATTTT	CASSSGLLRTDTQYF
NA	TRBV11-3	TRBD2	TRBJ2-5	TGTGCCAGCAGCGCACCAACTAGCGGCCTAGGGGGGGAGACCCAGTACTTC	CASSAPTSGLGGETQYF
NA	TRBV5-4	NA	TRBJ1-2	TGTGCCAGCACCTTGGATAACTTAGTGAACTATGGCTACACCTTC	CASTLDNLVNYGYTF
NA	TRBV11-3	NA	TRBJ1-2	TGTGCCAGCAGCTCCTCGGAGGCACTCCTAGCGCATGGCTACACCTTC	CASSSSEALLAHGYTF
once	TRBV6-5	NA	TRBJ2-7	TGTGCCAGCAGTTACTCTCGGACTGGGAAAGGACAGTACTTC	CASSYSRTGKGQYF
NA	TRBV6-4	TRBD2	TRBJ2-5	TGTGCCAGCAGAACTAGCGGGTTCCTCCAAGAGACCCAGTACTTC	CASRTSGFLQETQYF
NA	TRBV9	TRBD1	TRBJ2-7	TGTGCCAGCAGCCTCAGGGGACAGGGTTCCTCCTACGAGCAGTACTTC	CASSLRGQGSSYEQYF
NA	TRBV20-1	NA	TRBJ1-2	TGCAGTGCTAGTCAGGCAGGGGCTAACTATGGCTACACCTTC	CSASQAGANYGYTF
NA	TRBV7-2	TRBD2	TRBJ2-7	TGTGCCAGCAGCTTAGACAGCGGGAGGGGAGAGCAGTACTTC	CASSLDSGRGEQYF
NA	TRBV5-4	NA	TRBJ2-5	TGTGCCAGCAGCTTGTGGGGAGCGCCAGAGACCCAGTACTTC	CASSLWGAPETQYF
NA	TRBV7-6	NA	TRBJ2-5	TGTGCCAGCAGCTTCGGGGGAATAGGAGGGGAGACCCAGTACTTC	CASSFGGIGGETQYF
NA	TRBV30	NA	TRBJ1-1	TGTGCCTGGAGCTCGGGACTCCCGAACACTGAAGCTTTCTTT	CAWSSGLPNTEAFF
once	TRBV29-1	NA	TRBJ1-2	TGCAGCGTTGGACAGCTTGATGGCTACACCTTC	CSVGQLDGYTF
NA	TRBV18	NA	TRBJ1-5	TGTGCCAGCTCACCATCGGGGGGCTCATATAGCAATCAGCCCCAGCATTTT	CASSPSGGSYSNQPQHF
NA	TRBV6-5	NA	TRBJ1-6	TGTGCCAGCAGTTACTTGGGTCGGCGGTTCACCCTCCACTTT	CASSYLGRRFTLHF
NA	TRBV7-2	NA	TRBJ2-7	TGTGCCAGCAGCTTAGAACAGGGCGGACCCTACGAGCAGTACTTC	CASSLEQGGPYEQYF
NA	TRBV2	TRBD1	TRBJ2-7	TGTGCCAGCAGATCGACAGGGAATATAGTCTACGAGCAGTACTTC	CASRSTGNIVYEQYF
NA	TRBV4-1	TRBD1	TRBJ2-6	TGCGCCAGCAGCCAAGAACCGACAGGGGGGTTGTCTGGGGCCAACGTCCTGACTTTC	CASSQEPTGGLSGANVLTF
NA	TRBV7-3	NA	TRBJ2-5	TGTGCCAGCAGCTTACTAGGGGGTGCTCTAGAGACCCAGTACTTC	CASSLLGGALETQYF
few	TRBV5-1	NA	TRBJ2-5	TGCGCCACCCGCGGATGGGGGGTCGGAGAGACCCAGTACTTC	CATRGWGVGETQYF
NA	TRBV12-3/TRBV12-4	NA	TRBJ1-1	TGTGCCAGCAGTCATTTAGAGAACACTGAAGCTTTCTTT	CASSHLENTEAFF
NA	TRBV9	NA	TRBJ2-7	TGTGCCAGCAGCGTAAATCCCGGGGGGCGGAACGAGCAGTACTTC	CASSVNPGGRNEQYF
NA	TRBV9	NA	TRBJ2-2	TGTGCCAGCAGCACACCCACAGGGAAGTTTGACACCGGGGAGCTGTTTTTT	CASSTPTGKFDTGELFF
NA	TRBV30	TRBD1	TRBJ2-7	TGTGCCTCAGCGACAGGGAGCTCCTACGAGCAGTACTTC	CASATGSSYEQYF
NA	TRBV3-1/TRBV3-2	NA	TRBJ1-2	TGTGCCAGCAGCCAAGCAGAGAAGCGTTACACCTTC	CASSQAEKRYTF
NA	TRBV6-5	TRBD1	TRBJ1-4	TGTGCCAGCAGAAAAGGGACAGGGTGGGAAAAACTGTTTTTT	CASRKGTGWEKLFF
NA	TRBV5-1	NA	TRBJ2-7	TGCGCCAGCAGCTTGGGACCCAGGGTGGGTAATTCCTACGAGCAGTACTTC	CASSLGPRVGNSYEQYF
NA	TRBV12-5	TRBD1	TRBJ1-2	TGTGCTAGTGGTTTAGAGGGGGCGATTGGCTACACCTTC	CASGLEGAIGYTF
NA	TRBV5-6	NA	TRBJ1-2	TGTGCCAGCAGCCGAGGTGGGCAGGGCCGTCCGTATTATGGCTACACCTTC	CASSRGGQGRPYYGYTF
NA	TRBV18	NA	TRBJ2-7	TGTGCCAGCTCACCTGAAGGGGTCTCCCCCTTCTACGAGCAGTACTTC	CASSPEGVSPFYEQYF
NA	TRBV19	TRBD2	TRBJ2-1	TGTGCCAGTAATTCCGGGACTAGCGGTTACAATGAGCAGTTCTTC	CASNSGTSGYNEQFF
once	TRBV5-1	NA	TRBJ2-7	TGCGCCAGCAGCTTGCCAGGGGCGGGTGACGAGCAGTACTTC	CASSLPGAGDEQYF
NA	TRBV10-2	NA	TRBJ1-1	TGCGCCAGCAGAGTGACAGCGAACACTGAAGCTTTCTTT	CASRVTANTEAFF
NA	TRBV6-5	NA	TRBJ2-3	TGTGCCAGCAGGCCGGGGGGCCCCACAGATACGCAGTATTTT	CASRPGGPTDTQYF
NA	TRBV5-1	NA	TRBJ2-5	TGCGCCAGCAGCCCACGACTGGCGCGGGAAACCCAAGAGACCCAGTACTTC	CASSPRLARETQETQYF